The 5 T cell receptor beta chains reported below all come from one sample, sequenced in a study of shared clonotypes between healthy human individuals. Naive CD8 cells lacked CD45RO, underwent positive selection for CCR7 and left out terminally differentiated effector memory CD45RA+ cells. TCRdb's copy holds only in-frame clones and misses some; the assay was immunoSEQ multiplex PCR. The repertoire includes 550,000 to 750,000 clones, 92% of them detected once, and 20% to 25% sits in the top ten. Sequencing was done on a sample of naive CD8+ T cells sorted from blood. The receptors were gathered from a young man in good health.

The chain joins TRBV4-2 to TRBJ2-4, with a weak D call TRBD1 (7 bases). Germline-derived CDR1 and CDR2 are LGHNA and YNFKEQ. V gave up 1 base and J gave up 9 bases, with 10 bases separating them. CDR3 size: 13 residues. CDR3 DNA: TGTGCCAGCAGCCAAGGGCAGGGGGGCATTCAGTACTTC. It encodes CASSQGQGGIQYF.

This clone has only one observation. The chain recombines TRBV4-1 with TRBJ1-4; 9 bases align to TRBD1. Looked up from germline, CDR1 is MGHRA and CDR2 is YSYEKL. After removal of 2 bases from V and 8 bases from J, the junction contained 9 bases not matched to a gene. The CDR3 runs 16 residues. CDR3 nucleotide sequence: TGCGCCAGCAGCCAACAGACTGGGACAGGGAAGGAAAAACTGTTTTTT. Translation: CASSQQTGTGKEKLFF.

V gene TRBV28 combines with J gene TRBJ2-1, with D possibly matching TRBD1 (5 bases). The germline gives CDR1 MDHEN, CDR2 SYDVKM. This CDR3 contains 15 residues. Trimming shortened V by 6 bases and J by 3 bases, and 15 bases separated the two germline ends. CDR3: CASSTSRGVYNEQFF. CDR3 in DNA: TGTGCCAGCAGCACCTCTAGGGGCGTCTACAATGAGCAGTTCTTC.

The V and J genes are TRBV19 and TRBJ2-2; tentatively, D is TRBD2 (6 bases). Germline CDR1 and CDR2: LNHDA and SQIVND (reference sequence). The CDR3 sequence is 15 residues long. V was trimmed by 3 bases and J by 2 bases, leaving 10 bases between them. The chain's CDR3 is CASSISAGNTGELFF. CDR3 DNA: TGTGCCAGTAGTATTTCCGCGGGAAACACCGGGGAGCTGTTTTTT. The full variable domain, with the rest looked up from reference TRBV19 and TRBJ2-2, is DGGITQSPKYLFRKEGQNVTLSCEQNLNHDAMYWYRQDPGQGLRLIYYSQIVNDFQKGDIAEGYSVSREKKESFPLTVTSAQKNPTAFYLCASSISAGNTGELFFGEGSRLTVL.

This clone was picked up a small number of times. The chain joins TRBV10-1 to TRBJ2-7; D may be TRBD2 (5 bases). Between the trimmed V and J ends, which lost 6 bases and 4 bases, there was a span of 16 bases. Per the germline V gene, CDR1 is WNHNN and CDR2 is SYGVQD (reference sequence). The CDR3 has 14 amino acids. For the CDR3, the DNA is TGCGCCAGCAGCCGGACTGGCCAAGCTTACGAGCAGTACTTC. Protein sequence: CASSRTGQAYEQYF.